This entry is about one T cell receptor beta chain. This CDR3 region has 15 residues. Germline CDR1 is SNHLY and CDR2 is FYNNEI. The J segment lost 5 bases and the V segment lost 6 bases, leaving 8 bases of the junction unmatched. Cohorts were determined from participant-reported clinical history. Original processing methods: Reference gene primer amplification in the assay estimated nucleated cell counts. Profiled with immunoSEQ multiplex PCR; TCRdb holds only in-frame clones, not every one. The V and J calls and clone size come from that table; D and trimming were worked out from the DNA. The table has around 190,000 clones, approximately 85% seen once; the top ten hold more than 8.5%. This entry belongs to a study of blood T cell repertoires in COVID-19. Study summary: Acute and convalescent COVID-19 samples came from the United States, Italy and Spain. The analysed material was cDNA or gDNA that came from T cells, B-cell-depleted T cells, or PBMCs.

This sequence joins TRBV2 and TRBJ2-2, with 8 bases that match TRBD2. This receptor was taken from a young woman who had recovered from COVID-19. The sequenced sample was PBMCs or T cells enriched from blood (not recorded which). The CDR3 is CASRGVAGLTGELFF. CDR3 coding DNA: TGTGCCAGCAGGGGGGTAGCGGGACTAACCGGGGAGCTGTTTTTT.